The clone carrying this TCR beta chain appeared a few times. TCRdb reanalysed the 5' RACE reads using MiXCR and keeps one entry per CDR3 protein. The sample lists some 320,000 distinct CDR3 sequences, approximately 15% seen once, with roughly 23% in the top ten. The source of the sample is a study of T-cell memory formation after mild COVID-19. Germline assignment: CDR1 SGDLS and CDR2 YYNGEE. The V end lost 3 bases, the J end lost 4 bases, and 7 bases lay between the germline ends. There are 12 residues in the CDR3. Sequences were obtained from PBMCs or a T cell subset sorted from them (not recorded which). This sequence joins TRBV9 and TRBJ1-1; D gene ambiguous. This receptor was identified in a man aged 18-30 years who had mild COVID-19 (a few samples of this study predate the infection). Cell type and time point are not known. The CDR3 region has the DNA TGTGCCAGCAGCGGCTGGGCCACTGAAGCTTTCTTT. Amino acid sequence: CASSGWATEAFF.